The T cell receptor (beta chain) described here comes from a study of identical twins. In TCRdb, the 5' RACE reads were re-called with MiXCR into one record per CDR3 protein. The repertoire holds around 450,000 distinct CDR3 sequences, 14% seen once, with around 0.52% in the top ten. This CDR3 has 15 residues. Germline V gives CDR1 MNHEY, CDR2 SVGAGI. With V trimmed by 4 bases and J by 10 bases, 7 bases remained unmatched. In regard to this clonotype: Its antigen is unknown.

Whole-study findings and limits: Insertions were reduced in abundant cord blood beta clonotypes but not in memory repertoires.

The same sample was also used in a study of yellow fever vaccine responses in identical twins.

This TCR was recovered from a woman younger than 30 in good health. What was sequenced was CD4+ T cells sorted from blood. V gene TRBV6-5 combines with J gene TRBJ2-1; 13 positions agree with TRBD2. The CDR3 DNA reads TGTGCCAGCAGTTCCCCCGGGACTAGCGGGAACGAGCAGTTCTTC. Its protein product is CASSSPGTSGNEQFF.